What follows is one T cell receptor beta chain and its context. Primers included in the PCR were 60 Vbeta and 13 Jbeta primers. Libraries were prepared by immunoSEQ multiplex PCR; TCRdb keeps only in-frame clonotypes and omits some of them. The sample table includes about 200,000 clones. V was shortened by 5 bases and J by 8 bases, with 15 bases between the two germline ends. Germline V lookup: CDR1 LNHDA, CDR2 SQIVND (reference sequence). This CDR3 is 13 amino acids long. This entry is derived from a study of cytomegalovirus exposure and HLA in healthy donors. This TCR was sampled from a woman in her thirties in good health and CMV-seropositive. Sequenced material: PBMCs. J is TRBJ1-2 and V is TRBV19; no firm D call. CDR3 amino acids: CASSSPGRRGYTF. The CDR3 DNA is TGTGCCAGTAGTTCGCCGGGCCGGAGGGGCTACACCTTC.